Below are 14 T cell receptor beta chains sequenced from a single sample in a study of cytomegalovirus exposure and HLA in healthy donors. The PCR ran on 60 Vbeta and 13 Jbeta primers. Some clones are missing from TCRdb's copy, which holds only in-frame ones; the method was immunoSEQ multiplex PCR. The sample lists 150,000 to 200,000 clones; over 75% were seen once. Sequenced: PBMCs. All receptors come from a man between 18 and 29 years old in good health and CMV-seronegative.

V gene TRBV18 combines with J gene TRBJ1-2; D is ambiguous. The CDR3 consists of 16 residues. The V end was cut by 3 bases, the J end by 3 bases, with 17 bases between. Germline V gene data show CDR1 as KGHSH and CDR2 as LQKENI. This CDR3 is CASSPPGSDRYYGYTF. In DNA, the CDR3 is TGTGCCAGCTCACCCCCGGGGAGCGACCGATACTATGGCTACACCTTC.

The V and J genes are TRBV6-5 and TRBJ1-2, with D possibly matching TRBD1 (6 bases). Trimming took off 0 bases at V and 5 bases at J, with 13 bases between the two ends. The CDR3 length is 15 residues. Germline-derived CDR1 and CDR2 are MNHEY and SVGAGI. CDR3 residues: CASSYSGGRRYGYTF. The DNA for the CDR3 is TGTGCCAGCAGTTACTCAGGGGGTCGGAGATATGGCTACACCTTC.

This clone was counted once. V gene TRBV20-1 combines with J gene TRBJ2-7, with D hard to call. Germline V gives CDR1 DFQATT, CDR2 SNEGSKA (reference sequence). With 0 bases removed from V and 4 bases from J, the gap between germline ends came to 4 bases. The CDR3 extends over 11 amino acids. CDR3 residues: CSARDPYEQYF. The CDR3 region has the DNA TGCAGTGCTAGAGACCCTTACGAGCAGTACTTC.

V usage is TRBV4-3 and J usage is TRBJ2-7, with D maybe TRBD1 (5 bases). Trimming shortened V by 4 bases and J by 3 bases, and 16 bases separated the two germline ends. The CDR3 spans 15 residues. Germline V gives CDR1 LGHNA, CDR2 YSLEER. The CDR3 loop reads CASSPSGAGHYEQYF. The CDR3 DNA follows: TGCGCCAGCAGCCCGTCGGGCGCAGGGCACTACGAGCAGTACTTC.

The genes are TRBV9 and TRBJ2-2; 8 bases fit TRBD2. V was pared by 3 bases and J by 6 bases, with 7 bases of the junction left unmatched. CDR1 is SGDLS, CDR2 YYNGEE, per germline. The CDR3 is 15 amino acids. For the CDR3, the DNA is TGTGCCAGCAGCGAGGGACTAGTACTGTCCGGGGAGCTGTTTTTT. As protein: CASSEGLVLSGELFF.

This clone was recorded a few times. The chain carries TRBV18 and TRBJ2-1, with a possible D match to TRBD2 (6 bases). Germline CDR1 and CDR2: KGHSH and LQKENI. Trimming took off 1 base at V and 7 bases at J, with 11 bases between the two ends. This CDR3 contains 14 residues. The CDR3 DNA reads as TGTGCCAGCTCACCACTCTTGGAGGGGAATGAGCAGTTCTTC. Its translation: CASSPLLEGNEQFF.

This clone was recorded a few times. The chain uses TRBV5-5 and TRBJ1-5, with 8 positions matching TRBD1. Germline loops: CDR1 SGHKS, CDR2 YYEKEE (reference sequence). Losses at the gene ends were 4 bases for V and 0 bases for J; bases not matched to a gene: 3. The CDR3 loop spans 15 amino acids. This CDR3 is CASSKQGDSNQPQHF. CDR3 nucleotide sequence: TGTGCCAGCAGCAAACAGGGGGATAGCAATCAGCCCCAGCATTTT.

The V gene is TRBV10-3, the J gene TRBJ1-1, with TRBD1 matching 8 bases. V was clipped by 5 bases and J by 1 base; unmatched bases: 6. Germline lookup yields CDR1 ENHRY and CDR2 SYGVKD. The CDR3 sequence is 15 residues long. The CDR3 nucleotides are TGTGCCATCAGTCAAAGGGGACAGGAGAACACTGAAGCTTTCTTT. This codes for CAISQRGQENTEAFF.

The chain recombines TRBV9 with TRBJ1-1; D unclear. This CDR3 is 13 amino acids long. The V end lost 4 bases, the J end lost 2 bases, and 9 bases lay between the germline ends. Germline lookup yields CDR1 SGDLS and CDR2 YYNGEE. CDR3 region: CASSPPSNTEAFF. The CDR3 coding sequence is TGTGCCAGCAGCCCTCCTTCCAACACTGAAGCTTTCTTT.

CDR3 DNA: TGTGCCAGCACCCTCAGGACAGGGGAGGGGGAAGCTTTCTTT. Amino acid sequence: CASTLRTGEGEAFF. The chain employs TRBV18 and TRBJ1-1, with 9 nucleotides matching TRBD1. Trimming took 8 bases from V and 8 from J; bases not matched to a gene: 12. The CDR3 runs 14 residues. Germline V gene lookup returns CDR1 KGHSH and CDR2 LQKENI.

This sequence joins TRBV10-2 and TRBJ2-2, with a possible D match to TRBD1 (6 bases). Trimming shortened V by 7 bases and J by 6 bases, and 15 bases separated the two germline ends. The germline CDR1 and CDR2 sequences are WSHSY and SAAADI. The CDR3 spans 14 residues. CDR3 protein: CASKGQIGAGELFF. Written as DNA, the CDR3 is TGCGCCAGCAAGGGACAAATCGGCGCCGGGGAGCTGTTTTTT.

Here the CDR3 reads CASSPKRVGVKFF. The CDR3 DNA follows: TGTGCCAGCAGCCCAAAGAGGGTCGGGGTGAAGTTCTTC. The chain carries TRBV14 and TRBJ2-1; D possibly corresponds to TRBD2 (5 bases). The germline CDR1 and CDR2 sequences are SGHDN and FVKESK. V dropped 4 bases and J dropped 14 bases, with 18 bases sitting between them. This CDR3 is built from 13 residues.

The rearrangement joins TRBV7-3 to TRBJ2-1; tentative D call: TRBD2 (5 bases). The CDR3 covers 15 residues. The V and J ends lost 5 bases and 1 base respectively, with 12 bases between them. Per the germline V gene, CDR1 is SGHTA and CDR2 is FQGTGA. The CDR3 loop is CASSRELTSYNEQFF. The CDR3 nucleotides read TGTGCCAGCAGCAGGGAGCTTACATCCTACAATGAGCAGTTCTTC. Together with reference TRBV7-3 and TRBJ2-1, the CDR3 gives the full variable domain: GAGVSQTPSNKVTEKGKYVELRCDPISGHTALYWYRQSLGQGPEFLIYFQGTGAADDSGLPNDRFFAVRPEGSVSTLKIQRTERGDSAVYLCASSRELTSYNEQFFGPGTRLTVL.

V is TRBV9 and J is TRBJ2-3; D is ambiguous. The CDR3 length is 15 residues. Per germline, CDR1 SGDLS and CDR2 YYNGEE. The germline V and J ends were trimmed by 3 bases and 0 bases, with 11 bases remaining between them. The CDR3 DNA sequence: TGTGCCAGCAGCGCCCCTTCGTCTAGCACAGATACGCAGTATTTT. This gives the protein CASSAPSSSTDTQYF.